These T cell receptor beta chains were read from a single sample in a study of T cells in Graves' hyperthyroidism and ophthalmopathy. In TCRdb, the multiplex PCR reads were re-called with MiXCR into one record per CDR3 protein. Of hundreds of thousands of distinct CDR3 sequences in the sample, 14% to 15% were seen once. The sample consisted of blood. The source is a woman between 40 and 50 years old with Graves' ophthalmopathy. Each CDR3 is given with its conserved first and last residue. A D gene is named only where the DNA matches it firmly. Only part of the rows carry a size: once, few, many, or a class if the clone is expanded.

d_call: -
j_call: TRBJ2-1
clone_size: few
v_call: TRBV7-9
cdr3_aa: CASSQIKGGEQFF
cdr3_nt: TGTGCCAGCAGCCAGATTAAGGGGGGTGAGCAGTTCTTC

d_call: -
j_call: TRBJ1-2
clone_size: -
v_call: TRBV25-1
cdr3_aa: CASSDPVIRGQNGYTF
cdr3_nt: TGTGCCAGCAGTGACCCGGTAATCAGGGGCCAAAATGGCTACACCTTC

d_call: -
j_call: TRBJ2-7
clone_size: few
v_call: TRBV7-9
cdr3_aa: CASSPAFSTYEQYF
cdr3_nt: TGTGCCAGCAGCCCAGCGTTCTCGACCTACGAGCAGTACTTC

d_call: -
j_call: TRBJ1-5
clone_size: many
v_call: TRBV6-5
cdr3_aa: CASSYMVSNQPQHF
cdr3_nt: TGTGCCAGCAGTTACATGGTCAGCAATCAGCCCCAGCATTTT

d_call: TRBD2
j_call: TRBJ2-5
clone_size: -
v_call: TRBV6-2/TRBV6-3
cdr3_aa: CASSWSRTSGGRTQYF
cdr3_nt: TGTGCCAGCAGTTGGTCCAGGACTAGCGGGGGGCGGACCCAGTACTTC

d_call: TRBD2
j_call: TRBJ2-3
clone_size: few
v_call: TRBV7-2
cdr3_aa: CASSSSGRTPDTQYF
cdr3_nt: TGTGCCAGCAGCAGTAGCGGGAGAACCCCAGATACGCAGTATTTT

d_call: TRBD1
j_call: TRBJ1-1
clone_size: once
v_call: TRBV6-2/TRBV6-3
cdr3_aa: CASRRVGQGAHTWNTEAFF
cdr3_nt: TGTGCCAGCAGAAGAGTCGGACAGGGGGCGCATACTTGGAACACTGAAGCTTTCTTT

d_call: -
j_call: TRBJ2-5
clone_size: many
v_call: TRBV20-1
cdr3_aa: CSARDRDRRETQYF
cdr3_nt: TGCAGTGCTAGAGACAGGGATCGGCGGGAGACCCAGTACTTC

d_call: TRBD1
j_call: TRBJ1-1
clone_size: many
v_call: TRBV19
cdr3_aa: CASSTSWTGSRTEAFF
cdr3_nt: TGTGCCAGTAGTACTTCCTGGACAGGGAGCCGCACTGAAGCTTTCTTT

d_call: TRBD1
j_call: TRBJ2-1
clone_size: -
v_call: TRBV6-5
cdr3_aa: CASSSDRDNEQFF
cdr3_nt: TGTGCCAGCAGTTCGGACAGGGACAATGAGCAGTTCTTC

d_call: -
j_call: TRBJ1-1
clone_size: many
v_call: TRBV20-1
cdr3_aa: CSASRQDTEAFF
cdr3_nt: TGCAGTGCTAGTAGGCAGGACACTGAAGCTTTCTTT

d_call: TRBD2
j_call: TRBJ2-7
clone_size: many
v_call: TRBV20-1
cdr3_aa: CSAQTSGGPYEQYF
cdr3_nt: TGCAGTGCGCAGACTAGCGGAGGCCCCTACGAGCAGTACTTC

d_call: TRBD1
j_call: TRBJ1-1
clone_size: -
v_call: TRBV5-1
cdr3_aa: CASSLGQGLVDTEAFF
cdr3_nt: TGCGCCAGCAGCTTGGGACAGGGGTTAGTAGACACTGAAGCTTTCTTT

d_call: TRBD1
j_call: TRBJ1-1
clone_size: -
v_call: TRBV6-5
cdr3_aa: CASSSTGAKNTEAFF
cdr3_nt: TGTGCCAGCAGTTCGACAGGGGCAAAGAACACTGAAGCTTTCTTT

d_call: -
j_call: TRBJ2-5
clone_size: many
v_call: TRBV29-1
cdr3_aa: CSVEVSLRETQYF
cdr3_nt: TGCAGCGTTGAAGTATCCCTTCGGGAGACCCAGTACTTC

d_call: -
j_call: TRBJ1-1
clone_size: many
v_call: TRBV19
cdr3_aa: CASSFPAAEAFF
cdr3_nt: TGTGCCAGTAGTTTCCCCGCCGCTGAAGCTTTCTTT

d_call: -
j_call: TRBJ1-1
clone_size: -
v_call: TRBV4-3
cdr3_aa: CASSRNGATEAFF
cdr3_nt: TGCGCCAGCAGCCGAAACGGTGCGACTGAAGCTTTCTTT

d_call: TRBD1
j_call: TRBJ2-2
clone_size: many
v_call: TRBV19
cdr3_aa: CASSTGQGNTGELFF
cdr3_nt: TGTGCCAGTAGTACCGGACAGGGGAACACCGGGGAGCTGTTTTTT

d_call: -
j_call: TRBJ1-2
clone_size: few
v_call: TRBV6-2/TRBV6-3
cdr3_aa: CASSLGRAYGYTF
cdr3_nt: TGTGCCAGCAGTTTGGGCAGGGCCTATGGCTACACCTTC

d_call: -
j_call: TRBJ1-1
clone_size: many
v_call: TRBV7-9
cdr3_aa: CASSQRTAYTEAFF
cdr3_nt: TGTGCCAGCAGCCAACGGACGGCGTACACTGAAGCTTTCTTT

d_call: -
j_call: TRBJ2-2
clone_size: many
v_call: TRBV6-2/TRBV6-3
cdr3_aa: CASSYNTGNTGELFF
cdr3_nt: TGTGCCAGCAGTTACAATACAGGGAACACCGGGGAGCTGTTTTTT

d_call: -
j_call: TRBJ2-7
clone_size: many
v_call: TRBV7-2
cdr3_aa: CASSPQAALFDEQYF
cdr3_nt: TGTGCCAGCAGCCCCCAAGCGGCCCTCTTCGACGAGCAGTACTTC